This TCR beta chain was sequenced in a study of T cell responses to AZD1222 COVID-19 vaccine. The protocol was immunoSEQ multiplex PCR, while the TCRdb copy is restricted to in-frame clones and leaves out a portion. The sample contains about 160,000 clones, more than 80% of which appear only once. Germline V gene data show CDR1 as MNHNY and CDR2 as SVGAGI (reference sequence). V lost 2 bases and J lost 9, with 10 bases in between. This CDR3 spans 12 amino acids. Details on this clone: Its antigen is undetermined.

Notes on the study in general: Increases in Spike-specific TCR breadth and depth were seen after two AZD1222 doses. Across spike, vaccine-associated CD4 TCRs were found, dominant at 160-218 and 743-854.

The starting material was peripheral blood, obtained on day 0 of AZD1222 vaccination. This clonotype originated in an adult in good health. The V and J genes are TRBV6-6 and TRBJ2-5, with a possible D match to TRBD2 (5 bases). The CDR3 loop reads CASSYEGLPQYF. The CDR3 coding sequence is TGTGCCAGCAGTTACGAAGGACTCCCCCAGTACTTC.